These 10 T cell receptor beta chains were sequenced from one sample in a study of human T cells and chemical hapten exposure. The sample's time point: patch test 3, about 24 weeks after DPC sensitization. The treatment was: therapeutic diphenylcyclopropenone sensitization with weekly scalp DPC. Via MiXCR, TCRdb re-called the RACE reads, giving one row per CDR3 protein. The table includes 120,000 or so distinct CDR3 sequences, about 11% detected once. Material: whole blood, obtained in connection with sensitization to the hapten diphenylcyclopropenone (DPC). All receptors derive from a woman aged 50 to 60 with alopecia areata. Some clones in this sample may be carry-over from other donors' samples.

The V call is TRBV28, the J call TRBJ1-5, with TRBD1 as a possible D gene (5 bases). CDR1 MDHEN and CDR2 SYDVKM come from the germline V gene. V was cut by 6 bases and J by 3 bases, with 15 bases left in between. This CDR3 has 15 residues. The CDR3, as DNA: TGTGCCAGCAGCCTCACGGGACTGTTCAATCAGCCCCAGCATTTT. Its translation is CASSLTGLFNQPQHF.

The V and J genes are TRBV7-9 and TRBJ1-5; D perhaps matches TRBD1 (5 bases). V shed 5 bases and J shed 5 bases, with 13 bases lying between them. This CDR3 spans 14 amino acids. Germline CDR1 is SEHNR and CDR2 is FQNEAQ (reference sequence). The CDR3: CASSTGGVHQPQHF. The CDR3 region has the DNA TGTGCCAGCAGCACTGGAGGGGTGCATCAGCCCCAGCATTTT.

This clonotype turned up a few times. In nucleotides, the CDR3 is TGTGCCAGCAGTTTGGATAGGTCCGGGGAGCTGTTTTTT. The encoded protein is CASSLDRSGELFF. The J gene is TRBJ2-2, the V gene TRBV12-3 or TRBV12-4; no clear D. Trimming pared 3 bases from V and 6 bases from J, leaving 8 bases between. The CDR3 totals 13 residues.

This clonotype was counted only a few times. V gene TRBV5-6 combines with J gene TRBJ1-4; D gene uncertain. Per the germline V gene, CDR1 is SGHDT and CDR2 is YYEEEE. The CDR3 runs to 15 residues. V shed 2 bases and J shed 2 bases, with 10 bases lying between them. CDR3 coding DNA: TGTGCCAGCAGCTTTCTTGGGCGCACTAATGAAAAACTGTTTTTT. Residues: CASSFLGRTNEKLFF.

The CDR3, as DNA: TGTGCCAGCAGCCCCACCGGGACAGGGGGCCGGGGCTACACCTTC. Amino acid sequence: CASSPTGTGGRGYTF. The chain employs TRBV7-2 and TRBJ1-2; 12 bases are a match to TRBD1. From germline, CDR1 is SGHTA and CDR2 FQGNSA. V was clipped by 5 bases and J by 8 bases; unmatched bases: 9. This CDR3 contains 15 residues. The variable domain in full, with the rest retrieved from reference TRBV7-2 and TRBJ1-2, is GAGVSQSPSNKVTEKGKDVELRCDPISGHTALYWYRQSLGQGLEFLIYFQGNSAPDKSGLPSDRFSAERTGGSVSTLTIQRTQQEDSAVYLCASSPTGTGGRGYTFGSGTRLTVV.

The chain carries TRBV29-1 and TRBJ2-3; no reliable D call. Germline V gene data show CDR1 as SQVTM and CDR2 as ANQGSEA. The length of the CDR3 is 11 residues. Trimming stripped 5 bases from V and 2 bases from J, with 5 bases between. CDR3 in DNA: TGCAGCGTTTCGGCCACAGATACGCAGTATTTT. Residues: CSVSATDTQYF.

This clonotype has a handful of counts. V gene TRBV3-1 combines with J gene TRBJ1-5; possible D gene TRBD1, 5 bases. CDR3 length: 15 amino acids. Trimming shortened V by 4 bases and J by 0 bases, and 10 bases separated the two germline ends. CDR1 and CDR2 from the germline V gene are LGHDT and YNNKEL (reference sequence). The CDR3 spells CASSPSGHSNQPQHF. The CDR3 DNA is TGTGCCAGCAGCCCCTCGGGGCATAGCAATCAGCCCCAGCATTTT.

This clonotype was counted at least ten times. This chain uses TRBV7-9 with TRBJ2-1; D gene ambiguous. This CDR3 region has 14 residues. Germline lookup yields CDR1 SEHNR and CDR2 FQNEAQ (reference sequence). The ends were cut back, 3 bases at V and 2 bases at J, with 8 bases in the middle. CDR3 in DNA: TGTGCCAGCAGCTTCCAGGCAGCCTACAATGAGCAGTTCTTC. It encodes CASSFQAAYNEQFF.

The chain uses TRBV12-3 or TRBV12-4 and TRBJ2-5; D unresolved. The CDR3 extends over 16 amino acids. Trimming cost V 4 bases and J 1 base, with 16 bases left between them. CDR3: CASSSKSSMGQETQYF. The CDR3 DNA reads TGTGCCAGCAGTTCCAAGAGTAGTATGGGCCAAGAGACCCAGTACTTC.

This clonotype was recorded once. This sequence joins TRBV6-1 and TRBJ1-5; 8 bases are shared with TRBD1. This CDR3 has 16 amino acids. Losses at the gene ends were 4 bases for V and 1 base for J; bases not matched to a gene: 6. Looked up from germline, CDR1 is MNHNS and CDR2 is SASEGT. The CDR3 loop reads CASSGGTGGSNQPQHF. The CDR3 nucleotides read TGTGCCAGCAGTGGTGGGACAGGCGGAAGCAATCAGCCCCAGCATTTT.